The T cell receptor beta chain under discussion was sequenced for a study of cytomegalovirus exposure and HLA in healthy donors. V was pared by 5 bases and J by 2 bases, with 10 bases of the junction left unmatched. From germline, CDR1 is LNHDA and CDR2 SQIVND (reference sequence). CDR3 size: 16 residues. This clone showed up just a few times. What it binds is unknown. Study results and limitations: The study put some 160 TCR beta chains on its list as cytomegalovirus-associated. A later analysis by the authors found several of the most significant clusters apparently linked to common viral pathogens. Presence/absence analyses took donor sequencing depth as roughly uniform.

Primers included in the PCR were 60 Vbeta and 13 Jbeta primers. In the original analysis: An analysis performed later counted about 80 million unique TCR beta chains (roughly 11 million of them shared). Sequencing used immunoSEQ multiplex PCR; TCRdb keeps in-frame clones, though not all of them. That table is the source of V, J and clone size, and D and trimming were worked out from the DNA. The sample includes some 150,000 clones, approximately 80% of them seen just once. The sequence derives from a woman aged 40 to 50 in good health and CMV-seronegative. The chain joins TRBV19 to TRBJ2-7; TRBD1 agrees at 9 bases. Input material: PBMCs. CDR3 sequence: CASSPSGWTGAYEQYF. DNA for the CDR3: TGTGCCAGTAGTCCCTCGGGGTGGACAGGGGCCTACGAGCAGTACTTC.